The T cell receptor (beta chain) under discussion was sequenced for a study of graft-versus-host responses after intestinal transplantation. Comments on this clone: Its specificity is unknown.

Repertoires were generated with immunoSEQ multiplex PCR, while TCRdb's copy carries only in-frame clones and drops some. The repertoire holds 75,000 to 100,000 clones, with around 90% as singletons. The source was unstimulated CD4+ T cells sorted from spleen or lymph node cells, collected before intestinal transplant. This clonotype was sampled from a human donor who received an intestinal transplant.

The CDR3 region has the DNA TGTGCCAGCAGCAGAGAGGGCAATTCACCCCTCCACTTT. It yields the protein CASSREGNSPLHF. J is TRBJ1-6 and V is TRBV6-4; D gene ambiguous. The CDR3 sequence is 13 residues long. V lost 6 bases, J lost 7 bases, and 10 bases lay in between. Germline V gene data show CDR1 as MRHNA and CDR2 as SNTAGT.